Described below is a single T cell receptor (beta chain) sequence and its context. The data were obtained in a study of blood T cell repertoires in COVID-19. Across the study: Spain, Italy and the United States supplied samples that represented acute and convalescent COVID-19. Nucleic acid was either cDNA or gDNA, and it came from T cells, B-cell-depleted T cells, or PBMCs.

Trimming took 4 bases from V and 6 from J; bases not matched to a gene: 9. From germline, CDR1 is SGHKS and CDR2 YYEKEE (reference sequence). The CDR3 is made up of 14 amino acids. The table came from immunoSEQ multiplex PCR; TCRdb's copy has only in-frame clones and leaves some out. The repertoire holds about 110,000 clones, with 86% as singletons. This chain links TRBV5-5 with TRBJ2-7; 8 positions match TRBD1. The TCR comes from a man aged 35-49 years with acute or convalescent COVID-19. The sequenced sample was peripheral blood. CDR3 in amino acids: CASSPGQGWTEQYF. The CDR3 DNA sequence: TGTGCCAGCAGCCCCGGACAGGGTTGGACCGAGCAGTACTTC. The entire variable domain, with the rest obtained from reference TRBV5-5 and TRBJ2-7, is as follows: DAGVTQSPTHLIKTRGQQVTLRCSPISGHKSVSWYQQVLGQGPQFIFQYYEKEERGRGNFPDRFSARQFPNYSSELNVNALLLGDSALYLCASSPGQGWTEQYFGPGTRLTVT.